This T cell receptor beta chain was profiled in a study of cytomegalovirus exposure and HLA in healthy donors. The CDR3 spans 14 residues. CDR1 is SGHRS and CDR2 is YFSETQ in the germline V gene. The trim removed 5 bases at V and 6 bases at J, leaving 8 bases unmatched. Donors were nominally healthy when sampled, though unrecorded immune exposures were likely. PCR primers comprised 60 Vbeta and 13 Jbeta primers. Method: immunoSEQ multiplex PCR; TCRdb's copy keeps in-frame clones and lacks some. The sample has over 150,000 clones; approximately 80% are singletons. Sequenced: PBMCs. The chain employs TRBV5-1 and TRBJ2-1; 7 bases map to TRBD1. The TCR was taken from a woman aged 45-60 years in good health and CMV-seronegative. CDR3 in amino acids: CASRVEAGGNEQFF. DNA of the CDR3: TGCGCCAGCAGAGTGGAGGCAGGGGGCAATGAGCAGTTCTTC.